The present T cell receptor (beta chain) was sequenced within a study of CD8+ T cells in alopecia areata. The study, taken as a whole, reports: Scalp samples also contribute reads from the resident alphabeta T cells found in normal skin.

Treatment in this sample: oral pan-JAK inhibitor, 5-10 mg twice daily. Per the germline V gene, CDR1 is SGHRS and CDR2 is YFSETQ. The CDR3 loop spans 14 amino acids. The V segment lost 4 bases and the J segment 8 bases; nucleotides outside the gene matches: 11. Sequencing relied on a cDNA template that was reverse transcribed from extracted RNA. Sequenced by immunoSEQ multiplex PCR; TCRdb stores in-frame clones only, minus some. The repertoire holds some 170,000 clones, with less than 75% as singletons. Remarks on this clone: Its cognate antigen is unknown.

The chain is built from TRBV5-1 and TRBJ1-1; 7 nucleotides line up with TRBD1. This sequence was found in a human donor with alopecia areata. Sequences were derived from CD4+ T cells sorted from blood, sampled at approximately week 60, from a patient treated with tofacitinib. CDR3 protein: CASSPRRDSLEAFF. The CDR3 region has the DNA TGCGCCAGCAGCCCCCGCCGGGACAGCCTAGAAGCTTTCTTT.